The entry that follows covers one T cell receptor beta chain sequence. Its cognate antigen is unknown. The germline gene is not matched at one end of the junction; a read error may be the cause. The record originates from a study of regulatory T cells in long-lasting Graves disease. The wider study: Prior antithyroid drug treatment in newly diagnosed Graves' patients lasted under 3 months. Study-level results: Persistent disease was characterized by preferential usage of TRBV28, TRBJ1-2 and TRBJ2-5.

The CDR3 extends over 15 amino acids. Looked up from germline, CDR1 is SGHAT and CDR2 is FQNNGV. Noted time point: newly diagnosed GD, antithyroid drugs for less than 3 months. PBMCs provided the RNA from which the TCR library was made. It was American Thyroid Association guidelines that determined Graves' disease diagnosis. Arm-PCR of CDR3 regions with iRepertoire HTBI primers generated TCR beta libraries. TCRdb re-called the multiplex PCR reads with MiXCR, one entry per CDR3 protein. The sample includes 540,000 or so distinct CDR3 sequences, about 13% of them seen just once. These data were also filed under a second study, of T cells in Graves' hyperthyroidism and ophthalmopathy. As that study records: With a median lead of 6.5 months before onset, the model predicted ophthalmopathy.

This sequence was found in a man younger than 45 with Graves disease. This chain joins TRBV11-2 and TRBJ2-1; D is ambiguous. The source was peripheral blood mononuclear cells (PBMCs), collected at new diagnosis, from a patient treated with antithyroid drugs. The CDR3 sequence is CASRRVESSYNGQFF. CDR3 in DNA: TGTGCCAGCAGGAGAGTCGAGAGCTCCTACAATGGGCAGTTCTTC.